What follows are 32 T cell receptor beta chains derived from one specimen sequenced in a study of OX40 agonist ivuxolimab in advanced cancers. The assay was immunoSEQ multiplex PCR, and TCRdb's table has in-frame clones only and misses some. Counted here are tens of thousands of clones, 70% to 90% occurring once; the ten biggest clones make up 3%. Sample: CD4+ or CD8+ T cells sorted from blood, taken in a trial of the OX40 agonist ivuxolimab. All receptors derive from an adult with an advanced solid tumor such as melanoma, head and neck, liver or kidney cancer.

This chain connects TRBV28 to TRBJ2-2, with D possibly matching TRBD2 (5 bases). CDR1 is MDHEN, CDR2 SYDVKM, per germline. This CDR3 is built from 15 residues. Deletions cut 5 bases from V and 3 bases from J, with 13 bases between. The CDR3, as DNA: TGTGCCAGCAGTCCACTAGGGCCCGACACCGGGGAGCTGTTTTTT. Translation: CASSPLGPDTGELFF.

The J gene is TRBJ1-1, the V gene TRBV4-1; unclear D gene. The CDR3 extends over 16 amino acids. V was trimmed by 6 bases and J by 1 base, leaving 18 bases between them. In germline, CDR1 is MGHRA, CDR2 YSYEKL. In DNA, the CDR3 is TGCGCCAGCAGGCAGAGAACGGGCTTAGGGAACACTGAAGCTTTCTTT. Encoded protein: CASRQRTGLGNTEAFF.

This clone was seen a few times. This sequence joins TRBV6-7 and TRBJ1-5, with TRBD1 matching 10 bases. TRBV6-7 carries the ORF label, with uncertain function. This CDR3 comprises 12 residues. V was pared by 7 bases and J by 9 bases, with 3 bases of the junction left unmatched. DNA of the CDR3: TGTGCCAGCATCGGACAGGGGGGGCCCCAGCATTTT. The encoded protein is CASIGQGGPQHF.

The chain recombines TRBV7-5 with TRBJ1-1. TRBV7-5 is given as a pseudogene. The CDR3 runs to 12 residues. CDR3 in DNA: TGTGTCAGAAGCACCTCTTCACCTGAAGCTTTCTTT. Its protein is CVRSTSSPEAFF.

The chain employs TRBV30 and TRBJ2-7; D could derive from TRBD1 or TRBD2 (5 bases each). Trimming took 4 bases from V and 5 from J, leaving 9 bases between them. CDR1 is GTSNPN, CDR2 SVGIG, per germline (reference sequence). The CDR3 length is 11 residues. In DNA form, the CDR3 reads TGTGCCTGGACGTGGGGGAACGAGCAGTACTTC. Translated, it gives CAWTWGNEQYF.

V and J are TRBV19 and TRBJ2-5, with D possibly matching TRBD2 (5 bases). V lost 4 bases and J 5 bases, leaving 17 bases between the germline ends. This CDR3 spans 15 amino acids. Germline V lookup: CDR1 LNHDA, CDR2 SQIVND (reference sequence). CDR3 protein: CASSKNLGSSETQYF. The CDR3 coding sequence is TGTGCCAGTAGTAAGAATCTAGGGAGCAGTGAGACCCAGTACTTC.

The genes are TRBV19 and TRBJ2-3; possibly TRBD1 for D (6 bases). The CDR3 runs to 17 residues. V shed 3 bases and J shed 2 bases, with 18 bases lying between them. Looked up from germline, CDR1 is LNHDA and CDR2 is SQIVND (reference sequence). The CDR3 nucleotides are TGTGCCAGTAGTATTGACCCCAGGGGACGGAACACAGATACGCAGTATTTT. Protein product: CASSIDPRGRNTDTQYF.

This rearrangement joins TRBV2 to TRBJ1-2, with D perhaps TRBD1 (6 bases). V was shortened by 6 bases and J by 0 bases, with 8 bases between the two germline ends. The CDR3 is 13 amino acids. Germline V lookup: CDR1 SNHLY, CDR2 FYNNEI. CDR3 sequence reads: CASRTGPNYGYTF. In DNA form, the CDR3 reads TGTGCCAGCAGGACAGGACCTAACTATGGCTACACCTTC.

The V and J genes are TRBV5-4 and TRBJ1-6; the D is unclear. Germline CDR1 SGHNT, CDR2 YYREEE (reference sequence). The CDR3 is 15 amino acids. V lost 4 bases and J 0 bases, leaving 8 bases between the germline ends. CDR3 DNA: TGTGCCAGCAGCCAAGAAAGCTCCTATAATTCACCCCTCCACTTT. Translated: CASSQESSYNSPLHF.

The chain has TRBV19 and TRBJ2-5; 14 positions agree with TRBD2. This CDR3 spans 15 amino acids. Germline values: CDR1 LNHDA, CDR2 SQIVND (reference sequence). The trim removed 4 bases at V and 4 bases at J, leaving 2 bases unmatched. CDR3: CASSRGTSGRETQYF. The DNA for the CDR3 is TGTGCCAGTAGTAGAGGGACTAGCGGGAGAGAGACCCAGTACTTC. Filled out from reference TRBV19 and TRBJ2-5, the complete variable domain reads DGGITQSPKYLFRKEGQNVTLSCEQNLNHDAMYWYRQDPGQGLRLIYYSQIVNDFQKGDIAEGYSVSREKKESFPLTVTSAQKNPTAFYLCASSRGTSGRETQYFGPGTRLLVL.

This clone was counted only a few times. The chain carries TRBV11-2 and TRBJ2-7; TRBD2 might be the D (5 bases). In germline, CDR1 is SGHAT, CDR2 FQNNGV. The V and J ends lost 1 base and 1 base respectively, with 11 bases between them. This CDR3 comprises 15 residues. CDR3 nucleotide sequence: TGTGCCAGCAGCTTAGCTGCCGGGGAATCCTACGAGCAGTACTTC. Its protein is CASSLAAGESYEQYF.

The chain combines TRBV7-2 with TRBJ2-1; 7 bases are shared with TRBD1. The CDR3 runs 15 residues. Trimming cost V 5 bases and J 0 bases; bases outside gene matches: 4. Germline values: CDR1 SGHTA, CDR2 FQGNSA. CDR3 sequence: CASSPDRASYNEQFF. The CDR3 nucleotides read TGTGCCAGCAGCCCTGACAGGGCCTCCTACAATGAGCAGTTCTTC.

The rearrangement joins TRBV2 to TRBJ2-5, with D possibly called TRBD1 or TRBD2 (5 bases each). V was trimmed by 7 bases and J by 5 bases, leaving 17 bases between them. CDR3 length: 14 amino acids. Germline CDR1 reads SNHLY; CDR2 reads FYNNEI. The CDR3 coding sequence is TGTGCCAGCACTGCAGAGGGGTTCTGGGAGACCCAGTACTTC. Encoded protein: CASTAEGFWETQYF. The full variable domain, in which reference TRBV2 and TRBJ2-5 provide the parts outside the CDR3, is EPEVTQTPSHQVTQMGQEVILRCVPISNHLYFYWYRQILGQKVEFLVSFYNNEISEKSEIFDDQFSVERPDGSNFTLKIRSTKLEDSAMYFCASTAEGFWETQYFGPGTRLLVL.

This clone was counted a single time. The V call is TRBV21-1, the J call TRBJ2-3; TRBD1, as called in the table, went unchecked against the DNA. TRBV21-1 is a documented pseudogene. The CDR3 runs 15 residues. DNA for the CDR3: TGTGCCAGCAGCGTTACAGGGGGACGTATGGATACGCAGTATTTT. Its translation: CASSVTGGRMDTQYF.

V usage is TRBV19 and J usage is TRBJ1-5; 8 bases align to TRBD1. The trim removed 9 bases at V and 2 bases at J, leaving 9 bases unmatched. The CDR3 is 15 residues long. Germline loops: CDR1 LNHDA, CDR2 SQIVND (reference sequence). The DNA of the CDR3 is TGTGCCAGCAGTGCCACGACAGGGGGCAATCAGCCCCAGCATTTT. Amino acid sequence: CASSATTGGNQPQHF. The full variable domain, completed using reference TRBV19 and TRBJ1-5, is DGGITQSPKYLFRKEGQNVTLSCEQNLNHDAMYWYRQDPGQGLRLIYYSQIVNDFQKGDIAEGYSVSREKKESFPLTVTSAQKNPTAFYLCASSATTGGNQPQHFGDGTRLSIL.

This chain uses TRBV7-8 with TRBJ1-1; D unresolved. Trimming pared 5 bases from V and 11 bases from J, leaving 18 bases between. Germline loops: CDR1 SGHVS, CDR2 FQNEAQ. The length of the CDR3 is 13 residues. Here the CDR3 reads CASSVPSGSSAFF. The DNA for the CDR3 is TGTGCCAGCAGCGTCCCTTCGGGCAGTTCGGCTTTCTTT. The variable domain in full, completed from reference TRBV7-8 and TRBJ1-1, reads GAGVSQSPRYKVAKRGQDVALRCDPISGHVSLFWYQQALGQGPEFLTYFQNEAQLDKSGLPSDRFFAERPEGSVSTLKIQRTQQEDSAVYLCASSVPSGSSAFFGQGTRLTVV.

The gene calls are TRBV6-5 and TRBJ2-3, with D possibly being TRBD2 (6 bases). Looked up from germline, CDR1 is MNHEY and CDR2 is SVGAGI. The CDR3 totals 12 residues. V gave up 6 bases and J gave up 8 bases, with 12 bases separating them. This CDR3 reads CASRGGGSTQYF. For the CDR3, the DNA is TGTGCCAGCAGGGGGGGAGGATCTACGCAGTATTTT.

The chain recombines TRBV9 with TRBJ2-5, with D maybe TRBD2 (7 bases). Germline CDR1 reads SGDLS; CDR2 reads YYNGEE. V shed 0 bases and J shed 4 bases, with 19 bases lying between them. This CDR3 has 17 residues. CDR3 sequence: CASSVGGGGPLLETQYF. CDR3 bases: TGTGCCAGCAGCGTAGGAGGGGGAGGGCCCTTACTAGAGACCCAGTACTTC.

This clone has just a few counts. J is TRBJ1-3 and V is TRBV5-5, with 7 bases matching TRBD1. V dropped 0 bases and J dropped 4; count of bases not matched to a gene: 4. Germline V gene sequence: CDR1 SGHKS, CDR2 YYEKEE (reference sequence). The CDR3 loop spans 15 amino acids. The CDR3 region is CASSLDGDSGNTIYF. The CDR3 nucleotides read TGTGCCAGCAGCTTGGACGGGGACAGCGGAAACACCATATATTTT.

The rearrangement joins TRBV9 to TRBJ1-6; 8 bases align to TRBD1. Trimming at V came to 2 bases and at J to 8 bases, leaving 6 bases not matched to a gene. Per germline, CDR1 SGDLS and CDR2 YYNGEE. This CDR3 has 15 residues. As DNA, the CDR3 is TGTGCCAGCAGCGTCGGCCAGGGGGCGGATTCACCCCTCCACTTT. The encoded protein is CASSVGQGADSPLHF.

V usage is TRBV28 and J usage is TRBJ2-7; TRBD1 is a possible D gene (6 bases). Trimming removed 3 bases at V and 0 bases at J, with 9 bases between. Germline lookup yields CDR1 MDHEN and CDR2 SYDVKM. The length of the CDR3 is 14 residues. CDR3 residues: CASSLGTSSYEQYF. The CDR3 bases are TGTGCCAGCAGTTTGGGGACAAGCTCCTACGAGCAGTACTTC.

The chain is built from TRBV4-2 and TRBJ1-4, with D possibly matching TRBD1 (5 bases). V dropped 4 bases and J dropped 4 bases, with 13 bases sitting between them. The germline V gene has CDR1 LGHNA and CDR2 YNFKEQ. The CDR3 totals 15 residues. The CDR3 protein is CASSLTGPNNEKLFF. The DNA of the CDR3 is TGTGCCAGCAGCCTTACGGGACCGAATAATGAAAAACTGTTTTTT.

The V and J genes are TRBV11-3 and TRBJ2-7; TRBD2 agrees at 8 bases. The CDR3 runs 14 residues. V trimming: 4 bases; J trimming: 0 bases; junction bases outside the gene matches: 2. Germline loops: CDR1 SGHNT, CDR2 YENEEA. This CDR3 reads CASSYSGNSYEQYF. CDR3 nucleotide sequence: TGTGCCAGCAGCTATAGCGGGAACTCCTACGAGCAGTACTTC.

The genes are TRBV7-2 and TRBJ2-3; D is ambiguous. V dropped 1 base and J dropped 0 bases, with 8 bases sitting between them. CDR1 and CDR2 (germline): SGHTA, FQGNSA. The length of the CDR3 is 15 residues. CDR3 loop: CASSLDSSSTDTQYF. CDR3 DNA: TGTGCCAGCAGCTTAGACTCTTCTAGCACAGATACGCAGTATTTT.

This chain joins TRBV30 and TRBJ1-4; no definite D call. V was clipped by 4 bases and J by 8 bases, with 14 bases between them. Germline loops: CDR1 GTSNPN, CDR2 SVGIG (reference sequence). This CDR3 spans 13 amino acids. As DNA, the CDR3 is TGTGCCTGGACCCATCGGACGGGGGAAAAACTGTTTTTT. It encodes CAWTHRTGEKLFF.

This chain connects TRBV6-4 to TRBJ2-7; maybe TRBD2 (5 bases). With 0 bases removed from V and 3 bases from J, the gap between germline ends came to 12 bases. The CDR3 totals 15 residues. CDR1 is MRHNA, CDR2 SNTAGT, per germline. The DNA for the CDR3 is TGTGCCAGCAGTGACTCGAGGGCTGGAGGCTACGAGCAGTACTTC. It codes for CASSDSRAGGYEQYF.

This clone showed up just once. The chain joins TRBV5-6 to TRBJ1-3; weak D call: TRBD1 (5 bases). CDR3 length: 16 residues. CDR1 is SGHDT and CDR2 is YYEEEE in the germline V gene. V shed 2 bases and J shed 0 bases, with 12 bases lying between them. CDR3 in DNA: TGTGCCAGCAGCTTCTGGGGCCTAAGCTCTGGAAACACCATATATTTT. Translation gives CASSFWGLSSGNTIYF.

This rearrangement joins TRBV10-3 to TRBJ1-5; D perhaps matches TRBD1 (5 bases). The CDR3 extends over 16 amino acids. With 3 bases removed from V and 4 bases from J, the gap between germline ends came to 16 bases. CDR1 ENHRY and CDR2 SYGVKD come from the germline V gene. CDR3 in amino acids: CAISESGAGFNQPQHF. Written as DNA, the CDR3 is TGTGCCATCAGTGAATCCGGGGCGGGGTTTAATCAGCCCCAGCATTTT.

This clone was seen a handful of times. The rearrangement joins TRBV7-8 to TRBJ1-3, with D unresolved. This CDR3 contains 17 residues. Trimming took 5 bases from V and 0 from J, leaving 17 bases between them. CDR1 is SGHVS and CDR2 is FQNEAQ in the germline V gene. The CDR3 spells CASSPLGNLGSGNTIYF. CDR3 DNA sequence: TGTGCCAGCAGCCCCCTAGGTAACCTCGGCTCTGGAAACACCATATATTTT.

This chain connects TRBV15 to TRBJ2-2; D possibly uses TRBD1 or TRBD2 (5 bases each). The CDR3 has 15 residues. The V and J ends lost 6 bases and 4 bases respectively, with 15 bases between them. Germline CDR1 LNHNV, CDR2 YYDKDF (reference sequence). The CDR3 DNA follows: TGTGCCACCAGGAGGGCAGGGCTGGGCACCGGGGAGCTGTTTTTT. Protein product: CATRRAGLGTGELFF.

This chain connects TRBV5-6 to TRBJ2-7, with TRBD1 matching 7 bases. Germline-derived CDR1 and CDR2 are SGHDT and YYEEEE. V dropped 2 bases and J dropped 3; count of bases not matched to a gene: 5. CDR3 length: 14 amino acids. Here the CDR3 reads CASSLRQGVYEQYF. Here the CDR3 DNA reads TGTGCCAGCAGCTTAAGACAGGGAGTCTACGAGCAGTACTTC.

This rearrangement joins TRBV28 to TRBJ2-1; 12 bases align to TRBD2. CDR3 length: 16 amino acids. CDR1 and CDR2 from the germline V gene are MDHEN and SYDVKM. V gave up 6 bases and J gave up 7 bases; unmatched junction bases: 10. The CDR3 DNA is TGTGCCAGCAGGGGTCCAAGACTAGCGGGAGTGAATGAGCAGTTCTTC. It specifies CASRGPRLAGVNEQFF.